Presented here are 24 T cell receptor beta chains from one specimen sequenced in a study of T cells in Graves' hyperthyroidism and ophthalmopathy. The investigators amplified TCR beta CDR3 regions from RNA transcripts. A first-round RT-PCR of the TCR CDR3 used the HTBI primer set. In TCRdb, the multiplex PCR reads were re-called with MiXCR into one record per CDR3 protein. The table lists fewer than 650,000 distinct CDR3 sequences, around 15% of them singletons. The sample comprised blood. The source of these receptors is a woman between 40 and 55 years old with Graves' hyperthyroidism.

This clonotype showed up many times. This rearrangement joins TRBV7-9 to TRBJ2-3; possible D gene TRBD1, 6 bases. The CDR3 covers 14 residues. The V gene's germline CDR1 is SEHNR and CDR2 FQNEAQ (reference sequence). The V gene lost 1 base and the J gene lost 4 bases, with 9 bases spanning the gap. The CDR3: CASSLEQGSDTQYF. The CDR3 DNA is TGTGCCAGCAGCTTAGAACAGGGATCAGATACGCAGTATTTT.

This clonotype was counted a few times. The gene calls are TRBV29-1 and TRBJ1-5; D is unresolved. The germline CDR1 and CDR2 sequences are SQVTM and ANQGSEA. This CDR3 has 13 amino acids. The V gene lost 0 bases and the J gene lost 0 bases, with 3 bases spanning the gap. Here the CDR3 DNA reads TGCAGCGTTGAAGATAATAGCAATCAGCCCCAGCATTTT. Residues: CSVEDNSNQPQHF.

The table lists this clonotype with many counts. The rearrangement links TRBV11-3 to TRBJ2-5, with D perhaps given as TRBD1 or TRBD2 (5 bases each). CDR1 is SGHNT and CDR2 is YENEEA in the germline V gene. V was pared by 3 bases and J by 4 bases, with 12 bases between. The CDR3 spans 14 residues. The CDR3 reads CASSFNGGTETQYF. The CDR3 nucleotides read TGTGCCAGCAGCTTCAATGGGGGTACAGAGACCCAGTACTTC. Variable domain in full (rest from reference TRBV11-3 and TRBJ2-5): EAGVVQSPRYKIIEKKQPVAFWCNPISGHNTLYWYLQNLGQGPELLIRYENEEAVDDSQLPKDRFSAERLKGVDSTLKIQPAELGDSAVYLCASSFNGGTETQYFGPGTRLLVL.

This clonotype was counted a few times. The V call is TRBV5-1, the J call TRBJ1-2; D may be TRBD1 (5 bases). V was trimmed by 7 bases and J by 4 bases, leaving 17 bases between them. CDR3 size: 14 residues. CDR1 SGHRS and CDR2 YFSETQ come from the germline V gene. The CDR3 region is CASGEGDRLYGYTF. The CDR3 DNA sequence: TGCGCCAGCGGGGAGGGCGACAGACTCTATGGCTACACCTTC.

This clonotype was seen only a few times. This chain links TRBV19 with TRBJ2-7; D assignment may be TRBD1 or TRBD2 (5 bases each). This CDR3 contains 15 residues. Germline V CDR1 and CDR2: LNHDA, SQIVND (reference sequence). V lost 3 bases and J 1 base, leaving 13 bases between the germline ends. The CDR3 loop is CASSILRDGSYEQYF. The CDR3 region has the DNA TGTGCCAGTAGTATCCTCCGGGACGGTTCCTACGAGCAGTACTTC.

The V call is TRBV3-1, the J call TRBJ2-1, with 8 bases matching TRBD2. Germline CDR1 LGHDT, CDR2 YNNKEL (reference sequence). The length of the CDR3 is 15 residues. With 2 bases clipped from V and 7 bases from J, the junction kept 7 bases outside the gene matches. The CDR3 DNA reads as TGTGCCAGCAGCCAAAGAGGCGGGGGGAGGAATGAGCAGTTCTTC. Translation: CASSQRGGGRNEQFF.

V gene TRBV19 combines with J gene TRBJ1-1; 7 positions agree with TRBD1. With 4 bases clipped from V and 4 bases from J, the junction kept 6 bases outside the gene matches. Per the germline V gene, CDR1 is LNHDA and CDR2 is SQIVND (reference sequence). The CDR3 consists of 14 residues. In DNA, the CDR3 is TGTGCCAGTAGTACGCCGGGACAGCCCACTGAAGCTTTCTTT. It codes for CASSTPGQPTEAFF.

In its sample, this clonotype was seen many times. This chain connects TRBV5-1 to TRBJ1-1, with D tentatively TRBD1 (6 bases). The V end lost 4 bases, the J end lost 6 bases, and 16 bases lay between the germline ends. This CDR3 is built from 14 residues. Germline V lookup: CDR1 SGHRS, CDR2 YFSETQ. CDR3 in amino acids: CASSPSVGGPEAFF. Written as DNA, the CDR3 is TGCGCCAGCAGCCCGAGCGTGGGGGGCCCTGAAGCTTTCTTT.

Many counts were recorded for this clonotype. CDR3 nucleotides: TGTGCCAGCAGCCCCGGGACTGGGACCGCAACGGCCCAGTACTTC. It is translated as CASSPGTGTATAQYF. The chain recombines TRBV3-1 with TRBJ2-5; D may be TRBD2 (6 bases). The CDR3 loop spans 15 amino acids. Germline V gene sequence: CDR1 LGHDT, CDR2 YNNKEL (reference sequence). Trimming removed 4 bases from V and 9 bases from J, with 21 bases in between.

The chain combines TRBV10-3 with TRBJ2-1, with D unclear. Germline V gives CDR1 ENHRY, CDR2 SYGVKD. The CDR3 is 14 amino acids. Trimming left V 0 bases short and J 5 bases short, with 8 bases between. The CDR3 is CAISESIGNNEQFF. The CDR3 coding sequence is TGTGCCATCAGTGAGTCGATTGGAAACAATGAGCAGTTCTTC.

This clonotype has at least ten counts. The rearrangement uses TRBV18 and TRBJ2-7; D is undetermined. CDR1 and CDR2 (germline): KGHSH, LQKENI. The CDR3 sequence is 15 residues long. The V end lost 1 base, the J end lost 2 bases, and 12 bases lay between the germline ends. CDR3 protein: CASSPRSAKAYEQYF. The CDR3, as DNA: TGTGCCAGCTCACCACGATCTGCCAAGGCCTACGAGCAGTACTTC.

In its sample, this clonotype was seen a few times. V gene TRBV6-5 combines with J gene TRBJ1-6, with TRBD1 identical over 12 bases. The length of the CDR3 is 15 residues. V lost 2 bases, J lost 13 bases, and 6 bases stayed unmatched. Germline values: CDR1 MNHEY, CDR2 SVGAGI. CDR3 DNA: TGTGCCAGCAGTTACACGGGACAGGGGGCGGCCCCCCTCCACTTT. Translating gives CASSYTGQGAAPLHF.

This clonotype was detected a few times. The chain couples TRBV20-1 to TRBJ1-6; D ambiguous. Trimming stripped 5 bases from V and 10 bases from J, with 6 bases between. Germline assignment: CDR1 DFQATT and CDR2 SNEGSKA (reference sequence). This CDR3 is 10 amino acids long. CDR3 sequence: CSAGPSPLHF. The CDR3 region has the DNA TGCAGTGCTGGGCCATCACCCCTCCACTTT.

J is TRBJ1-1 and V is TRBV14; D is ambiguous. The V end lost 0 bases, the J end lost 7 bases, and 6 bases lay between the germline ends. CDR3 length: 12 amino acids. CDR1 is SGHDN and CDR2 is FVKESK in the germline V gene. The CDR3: CASSQDYIEAFF. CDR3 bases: TGTGCCAGCAGCCAAGATTATATTGAAGCTTTCTTT.

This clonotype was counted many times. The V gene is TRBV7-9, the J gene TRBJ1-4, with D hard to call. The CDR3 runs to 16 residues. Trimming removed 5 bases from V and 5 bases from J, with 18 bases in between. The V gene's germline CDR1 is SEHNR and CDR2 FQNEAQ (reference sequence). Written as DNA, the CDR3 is TGTGCCAGCAGCCGTTTTTTGAACAGCCAAAATGAAAAACTGTTTTTT. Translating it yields CASSRFLNSQNEKLFF.

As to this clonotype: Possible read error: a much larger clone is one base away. The CDR3 bases are TGTGCCAGCCCACCAGGACAGGCCTATGGCTACACCTTC. Amino acids: CASPPGQAYGYTF. The chain has TRBV18 and TRBJ1-2; 7 bases line up with TRBD1. The CDR3 has 13 residues. Germline V CDR1 and CDR2: KGHSH, LQKENI. The full variable domain, rest sourced from reference TRBV18 and TRBJ1-2, is NAGVMQNPRHLVRRRGQEARLRCSPMKGHSHVYWYRQLPEEGLKFMVYLQKENIIDESGMPKERFSAEFPKEGPSILRIQQVVRGDSAAYFCASPPGQAYGYTFGSGTRLTVV.

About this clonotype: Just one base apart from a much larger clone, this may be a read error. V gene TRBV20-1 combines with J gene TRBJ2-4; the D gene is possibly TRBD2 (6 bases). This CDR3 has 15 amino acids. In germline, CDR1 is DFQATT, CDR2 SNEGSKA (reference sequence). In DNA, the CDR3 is TGCAGTGCTAGTTCCGGGAGTGGGGCCAAAATCATTCAGTACTTC. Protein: CSASSGSGAKIIQYF.

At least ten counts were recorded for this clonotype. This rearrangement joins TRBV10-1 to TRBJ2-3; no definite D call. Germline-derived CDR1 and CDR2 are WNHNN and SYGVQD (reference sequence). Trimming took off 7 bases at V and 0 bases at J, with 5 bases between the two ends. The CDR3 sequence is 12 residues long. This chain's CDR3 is CASKDSTDTQYF. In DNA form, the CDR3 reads TGCGCCAGCAAGGACAGCACAGATACGCAGTATTTT.

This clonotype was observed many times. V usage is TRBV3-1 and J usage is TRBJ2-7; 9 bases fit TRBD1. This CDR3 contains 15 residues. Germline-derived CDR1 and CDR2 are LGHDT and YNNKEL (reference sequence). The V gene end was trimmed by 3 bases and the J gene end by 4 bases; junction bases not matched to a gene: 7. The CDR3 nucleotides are TGTGCCAGCAGCCAGGACAGGGGTCACGGTTACGAGCAGTACTTC. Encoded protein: CASSQDRGHGYEQYF.

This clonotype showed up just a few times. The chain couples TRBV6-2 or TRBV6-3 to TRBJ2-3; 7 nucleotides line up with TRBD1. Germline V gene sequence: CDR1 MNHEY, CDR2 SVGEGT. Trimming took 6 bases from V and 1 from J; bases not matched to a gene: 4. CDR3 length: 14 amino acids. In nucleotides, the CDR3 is TGTGCCAGCAGGTGGGACAGCGGCACAGATACGCAGTATTTT. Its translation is CASRWDSGTDTQYF.

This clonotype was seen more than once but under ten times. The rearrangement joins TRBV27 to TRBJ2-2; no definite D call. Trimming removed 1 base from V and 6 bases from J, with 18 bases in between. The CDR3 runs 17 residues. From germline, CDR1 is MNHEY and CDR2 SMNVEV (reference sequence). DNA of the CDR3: TGTGCCAGCAGTTTATGGCTAGAAGGTCGCTTTTCCGGGGAGCTGTTTTTT. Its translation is CASSLWLEGRFSGELFF.

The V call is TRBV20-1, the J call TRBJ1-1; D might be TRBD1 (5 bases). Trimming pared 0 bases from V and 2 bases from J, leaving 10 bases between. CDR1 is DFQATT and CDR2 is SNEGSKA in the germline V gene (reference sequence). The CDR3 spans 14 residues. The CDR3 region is CSARDDRQNTEAFF. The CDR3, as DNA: TGCAGTGCTAGAGACGACAGACAAAACACTGAAGCTTTCTTT.

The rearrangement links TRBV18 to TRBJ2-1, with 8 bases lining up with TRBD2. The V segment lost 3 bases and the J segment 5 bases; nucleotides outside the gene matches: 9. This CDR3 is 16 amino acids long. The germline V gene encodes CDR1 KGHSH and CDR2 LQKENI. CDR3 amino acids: CASSPQGSGTNNEQFF. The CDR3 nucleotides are TGTGCCAGCTCACCTCAAGGTAGCGGGACAAACAATGAGCAGTTCTTC.

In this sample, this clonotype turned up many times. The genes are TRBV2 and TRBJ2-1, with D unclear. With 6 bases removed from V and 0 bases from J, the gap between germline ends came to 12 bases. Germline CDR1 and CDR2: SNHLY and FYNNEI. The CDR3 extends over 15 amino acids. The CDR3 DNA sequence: TGTGCCAGCAGGCGGACGGAGAGCTCCTACAATGAGCAGTTCTTC. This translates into CASRRTESSYNEQFF.